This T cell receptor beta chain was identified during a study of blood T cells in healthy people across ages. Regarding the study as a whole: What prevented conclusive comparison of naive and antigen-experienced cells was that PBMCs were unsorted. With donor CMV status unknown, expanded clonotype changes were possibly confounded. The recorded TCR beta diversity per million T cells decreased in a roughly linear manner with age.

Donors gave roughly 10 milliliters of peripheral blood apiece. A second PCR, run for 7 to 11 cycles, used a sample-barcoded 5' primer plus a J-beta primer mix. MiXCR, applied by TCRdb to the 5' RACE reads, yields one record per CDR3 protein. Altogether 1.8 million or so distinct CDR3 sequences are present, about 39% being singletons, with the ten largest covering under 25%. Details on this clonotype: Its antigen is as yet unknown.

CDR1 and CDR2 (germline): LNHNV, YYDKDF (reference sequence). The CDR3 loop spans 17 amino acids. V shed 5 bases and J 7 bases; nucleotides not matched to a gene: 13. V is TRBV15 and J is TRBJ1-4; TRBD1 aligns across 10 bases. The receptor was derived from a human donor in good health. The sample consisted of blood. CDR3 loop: CATSRPPGGTGVEKLFF. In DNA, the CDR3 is TGTGCCACCAGCCGCCCCCCCGGCGGGACAGGGGTTGAAAAACTGTTTTTT. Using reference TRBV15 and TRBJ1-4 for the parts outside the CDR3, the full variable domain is DAMVIQNPRYQVTQFGKPVTLSCSQTLNHNVMYWYQQKSSQAPKLLFHYYDKDFNNEADTPDNFQSRRPNTSFCFLDIRSPGLGDTAMYLCATSRPPGGTGVEKLFFGSGTQLSVL.